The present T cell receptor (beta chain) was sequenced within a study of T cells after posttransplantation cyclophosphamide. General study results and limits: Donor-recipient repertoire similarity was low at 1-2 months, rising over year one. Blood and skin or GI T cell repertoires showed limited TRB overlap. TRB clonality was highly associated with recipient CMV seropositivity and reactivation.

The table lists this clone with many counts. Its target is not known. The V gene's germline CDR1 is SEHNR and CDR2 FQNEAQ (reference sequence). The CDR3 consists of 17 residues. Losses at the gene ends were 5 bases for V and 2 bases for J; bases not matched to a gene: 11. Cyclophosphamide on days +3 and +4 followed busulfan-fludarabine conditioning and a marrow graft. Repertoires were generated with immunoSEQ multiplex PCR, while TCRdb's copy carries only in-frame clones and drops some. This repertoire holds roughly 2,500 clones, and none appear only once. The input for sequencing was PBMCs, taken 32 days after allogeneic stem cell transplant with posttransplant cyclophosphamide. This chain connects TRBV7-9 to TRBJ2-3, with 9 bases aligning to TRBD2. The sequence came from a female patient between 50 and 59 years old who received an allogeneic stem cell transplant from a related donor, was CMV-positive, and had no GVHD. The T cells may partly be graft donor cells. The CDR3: CASSPGASGVLTDTQYF. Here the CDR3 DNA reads TGTGCCAGCAGCCCTGGGGCTAGCGGGGTTCTCACAGATACGCAGTATTTT.